This T cell receptor (beta chain) was captured by sequencing in a study of shared clonotypes between healthy human individuals. Study information: Samples came from a couple of female and three male donors aged 18 to 49.

Measured with immunoSEQ multiplex PCR; TCRdb has only the in-frame clones, and not every one. The sample shows some 1.5 million clones, under 99% of them seen only once. The CDR3 is made up of 14 amino acids. V lost 4 bases, J lost 10 bases, and 16 bases lay in between. The germline V gene encodes CDR1 LNHNV and CDR2 YYDKDF (reference sequence). CD45RA-negative memory and CD45RA+ naive subsets were split from the CD4+ cells. The TCR was taken from a man aged 25-45 years in good health. The J gene is TRBJ1-4, the V gene TRBV15; D perhaps matches TRBD1 (5 bases). Sample: naive CD4+ T cells sorted from blood. Noted subset: CD45RA+ positively selected. Here the CDR3 DNA reads TGTGCCACCAGCATCGGGACCACCCGAGGAAAACTGTTTTTT. Its translation: CATSIGTTRGKLFF.